The 17 T cell receptor beta chains given below trace back to one sample, sequenced in a study of blood T cell repertoires in COVID-19. Clones were read by immunoSEQ multiplex PCR, and TCRdb kept only the in-frame ones, dropping some. The sample has 350,000 to 400,000 clones, around 90% seen once; the top ten hold 5% to 8.5%. Source material: peripheral blood. The receptors derive from a man between 18 and 29 years old with active or convalescent COVID-19.

The chain couples TRBV21-1 to TRBJ1-2; the table's D call TRBD1 went unverified against the DNA. TRBV21-1 is a recognized pseudogene. CDR3 size: 14 residues. The CDR3 here is CASRLGHSNYGYTF. The CDR3 nucleotides read TGTGCCAGCAGATTGGGACATTCTAACTATGGCTACACCTTC.

V gene TRBV19 combines with J gene TRBJ2-7, with 7 bases identical to TRBD1. The V gene end was trimmed by 4 bases and the J gene end by 4 bases; junction bases not matched to a gene: 7. This CDR3 spans 14 amino acids. From germline, CDR1 is LNHDA and CDR2 SQIVND (reference sequence). In DNA, the CDR3 is TGTGCCAGTAGTAGACAGGGATCGGGATACGAGCAGTACTTC. Translation gives CASSRQGSGYEQYF.

V usage is TRBV7-9 and J usage is TRBJ2-3, with 10 nucleotides matching TRBD2. Germline V gene sequence: CDR1 SEHNR, CDR2 FQNEAQ (reference sequence). V was pared by 4 bases and J by 1 base, with 14 bases of the junction left unmatched. CDR3 length: 19 residues. The CDR3 spells CASSSRLAGDYLGTDTQYF. The CDR3 region has the DNA TGTGCCAGCAGCTCACGACTAGCGGGCGATTATCTTGGCACAGATACGCAGTATTTT.

The V gene is TRBV4-3, the J gene TRBJ2-1; D unclear. Germline-derived CDR1 and CDR2 are LGHNA and YSLEER. V was pared by 6 bases and J by 4 bases, with 16 bases between. This CDR3 spans 15 amino acids. The CDR3, as DNA: TGCGCCAGCAGGGCGGATCAGTCCCCTTACAATGAGCAGTTCTTC. Translated, it gives CASRADQSPYNEQFF.

The chain combines TRBV18 with TRBJ2-1; TRBD2 aligns across 8 bases. Germline V gene lookup returns CDR1 KGHSH and CDR2 LQKENI. The V segment lost 1 base and the J segment 7 bases; nucleotides outside the gene matches: 6. This CDR3 has 15 residues. Here the CDR3 DNA reads TGTGCCAGCTCACCACAGAGCGGGAGCGAGAATGAGCAGTTCTTC. Translation: CASSPQSGSENEQFF.

The chain employs TRBV3-1 (or the pseudogene TRBV3-2) and TRBJ1-6, with D perhaps matching TRBD1 (6 bases). The CDR3 has 15 residues. V was clipped by 4 bases and J by 5 bases, with 12 bases between them. The V gene's germline CDR1 is LGHDT and CDR2 YNNKEL (reference sequence). CDR3 loop: CASSPTGGNNSPLHF. The CDR3 DNA sequence: TGTGCCAGCAGCCCGACGGGGGGCAATAATTCACCCCTCCACTTT.

The chain uses TRBV4-1 and TRBJ1-4; TRBD1 matches 7 bases. This CDR3 is built from 13 residues. The J segment lost 4 bases and the V segment lost 5 bases, leaving 1 base of the junction unmatched. Per germline, CDR1 MGHRA and CDR2 YSYEKL. The CDR3 spells CASSRDSNEKLFF. CDR3 in DNA: TGCGCCAGCAGCAGGGACAGTAATGAAAAACTGTTTTTT.

The rearrangement uses TRBV28 and TRBJ1-2, with TRBD1 as a possible D gene (6 bases). Germline V CDR1 and CDR2: MDHEN, SYDVKM. V was trimmed by 6 bases and J by 13 bases, leaving 24 bases between them. The CDR3 has 14 residues. CDR3 region: CASSRSPDSVIFTF. The CDR3 DNA reads TGTGCCAGCAGCCGGAGCCCGGACAGCGTGATATTCACCTTC.

The chain is built from TRBV19 and TRBJ1-5, with a tentative D call TRBD1 (6 bases). The germline V gene encodes CDR1 LNHDA and CDR2 SQIVND (reference sequence). V lost 3 bases and J 2 bases, leaving 20 bases between the germline ends. This CDR3 contains 18 residues. Here the CDR3 DNA reads TGTGCCAGTAGTATTGTTGGTTCGGGGGGCTGGGGCAATCAGCCCCAGCATTTT. Amino acid sequence: CASSIVGSGGWGNQPQHF.

This sequence joins TRBV4-1 and TRBJ1-2; D call uncertain. Germline V CDR1 and CDR2: MGHRA, YSYEKL. CDR3 length equals 13 residues. V shed 1 base and J shed 4 bases, with 7 bases lying between them. DNA for the CDR3: TGCGCCAGCAGCCAAGCAGACACCTATGGCTACACCTTC. Protein: CASSQADTYGYTF.

The J gene is TRBJ1-4, the V gene TRBV6-2 or TRBV6-3; maybe TRBD1 (6 bases). Trimming cost V 0 bases and J 5 bases, with 10 bases left between them. In germline, CDR1 is MNHEY, CDR2 SVGEGT. This CDR3 comprises 15 residues. The CDR3 spells CASSYSGGRNEKLFF. CDR3 sequence (DNA): TGTGCCAGCAGTTACTCCGGGGGGCGGAATGAAAAACTGTTTTTT.

This rearrangement joins TRBV23-1 to TRBJ2-1, with 8 bases fitting TRBD1. TRBV23-1 falls under the ORF class, with uncertain function. Trimming at V came to 3 bases and at J to 2 bases, leaving 12 bases not matched to a gene. The CDR3 contains 18 residues. This chain's CDR3 is CASSHSNRDRIPYNEQFF. The DNA for the CDR3 is TGCGCCAGCAGTCATTCCAACCGGGACAGGATACCCTACAATGAGCAGTTCTTC.

The chain recombines TRBV24-1 with TRBJ1-5, with D hard to call. The V end lost 4 bases, the J end lost 3 bases, and 9 bases lay between the germline ends. The CDR3 has 14 residues. Germline V lookup: CDR1 KGHDR, CDR2 SFDVKD. The DNA of the CDR3 is TGTGCCACCAGTGACCCCGGGGACAATCAGCCCCAGCATTTT. Amino acids: CATSDPGDNQPQHF.

The gene calls are TRBV19 and TRBJ2-1, with D tentatively TRBD2 (6 bases). Looked up from germline, CDR1 is LNHDA and CDR2 is SQIVND (reference sequence). The CDR3 contains 13 residues. Trimming left V 10 bases short and J 12 bases short, with 22 bases between. The CDR3 region has the DNA TGTGCCACCTTCAGCGGGTGGGGCCTTGGGCAGTTCTTC. It codes for CATFSGWGLGQFF.

The chain joins TRBV18 to TRBJ2-7, with TRBD1 matching 7 bases. The CDR3 spans 18 residues. Germline V lookup: CDR1 KGHSH, CDR2 LQKENI. The V segment lost 4 bases and the J segment 1 base; nucleotides outside the gene matches: 16. CDR3 sequence reads: CASSLVLGGQKDSYEQYF. CDR3 DNA: TGTGCCAGCTCACTTGTATTAGGGGGACAGAAGGATTCCTACGAGCAGTACTTC.

This chain connects TRBV7-9 to TRBJ2-7, with TRBD1 as a possible D gene (5 bases). Deletions cut 8 bases from V and 4 bases from J, with 15 bases between. This CDR3 is 13 amino acids long. CDR1 is SEHNR, CDR2 FQNEAQ, per germline (reference sequence). The CDR3 is CASGKGLGYEQYF. The CDR3 coding sequence is TGTGCCAGCGGCAAGGGGTTGGGATACGAGCAGTACTTC.

V and J are TRBV4-3 and TRBJ1-4, with TRBD1 matching 8 bases. The CDR3 contains 19 residues. The germline V gene has CDR1 LGHNA and CDR2 YSLEER. V lost 0 bases to trimming and J lost 2 bases; unmatched junction nucleotides: 11. The CDR3 DNA reads TGCGCCAGCAGCCAAGATGGTCAGGGGGCCGGGGGGACTAATGAAAAACTGTTTTTT. Protein product: CASSQDGQGAGGTNEKLFF.